Listed below are T cell receptor beta chains from one sample, sequenced in a study of T cells in narcolepsy. TCRdb keeps only in-frame clones here, not all; method: immunoSEQ multiplex PCR. Among 25,000 to 30,000 clones listed, about 80% were seen once. The sample taken for sequencing was CD45RA- memory CD4+ T cells from PBMCs. The receptors derive from a human donor with narcolepsy. Both conserved end residues are part of each CDR3. The D gene is left open where the match is weak. Clone size is not always given. Where it is, it says once, few, many or a class for expanded clones.

20	NA	TRBV21-1	NA	TRBJ1-3	CASSKEIKRSGQGSGSTIYF	TGTGCCAGCAGCAAAGAGATAAAAAGGTCGGGACAGGGCTCTGGAAGCACCATATATTTT
15	NA	TRBV28	NA	TRBJ1-1	CASSLPGGEGTEAFF	TGTGCCAGCTCCCTGCCGGGGGGCGAGGGCACTGAAGCTTTCTTT
15	NA	TRBV18	NA	TRBJ2-5	CASSPFHGKQETQYF	TGTGCCAGCTCACCTTTTCACGGTAAACAAGAGACCCAGTACTTC
15	NA	TRBV6-6	NA	TRBJ2-5	CASTSRPLRQETQYF	TGTGCCAGCACCTCTAGGCCCCTCAGGCAAGAGACCCAGTACTTC
14	NA	TRBV5-1	TRBD1	TRBJ2-7	CASSLGSGGHEQYF	TGCGCCAGCAGCTTGGGGTCAGGGGGCCACGAGCAGTACTTC
18	NA	TRBV4-2	TRBD2	TRBJ2-6	CASSQEGRGGPGANVLTF	TGTGCCAGCAGCCAAGAGGGGCGGGGGGGCCCTGGGGCCAACGTCCTGACTTTC
12	NA	TRBV7-2	NA	TRBJ2-7	CASSLTRYEQYF	TGTGCCAGCAGTTTAACCAGATACGAGCAGTACTTC
14	few	TRBV19	TRBD1	TRBJ2-7	CASSKDRQRYEQYF	TGTGCCAGTAGCAAGGACAGGCAGCGCTACGAGCAGTACTTC
15	NA	TRBV6-6	TRBD2	TRBJ2-6	CASTGGGTGANVLTF	TGTGCCAGCACCGGGGGGGGCACCGGGGCCAACGTCCTGACTTTC
16	NA	TRBV5-1	TRBD1	TRBJ2-3	CASNFRDRSIRDTQYF	TGCGCCAGCAACTTCCGGGACAGGTCCATACGTGATACGCAGTATTTT
14	NA	TRBV7-3	TRBD2	TRBJ2-3	CASSVGGGTDTQYF	TGTGCCAGCAGCGTCGGGGGGGGCACAGATACGCAGTATTTT
12	NA	TRBV6-6	NA	TRBJ2-7	CAVSDGSYEQYF	TGTGCCGTATCGGACGGCAGCTACGAGCAGTACTTC
13	NA	TRBV29-1	TRBD2	TRBJ2-5	CSVGQGGVETQYF	TGCAGCGTTGGCCAGGGAGGGGTGGAGACCCAGTACTTC
14	NA	TRBV28	TRBD2	TRBJ2-5	CASSLSGRVETQYF	TGTGCCAGCAGTTTATCCGGGAGGGTAGAGACCCAGTACTTC
15	NA	TRBV7-9	TRBD2	TRBJ2-7	CASSSSGGPSYEQYF	TGTGCCAGCAGCTCTAGCGGGGGCCCCTCCTACGAGCAGTACTTC
14	NA	TRBV5-1	TRBD1	TRBJ2-1	CASRPGQGINEQFF	TGCGCCAGCAGACCGGGACAGGGGATCAATGAGCAGTTCTTC
15	NA	TRBV7-8	TRBD2	TRBJ2-1	CASSLRTSEGRGQFF	TGTGCCAGCAGCTTAAGGACTAGCGAAGGACGCGGGCAGTTCTTC
15	few	TRBV2	TRBD2	TRBJ2-5	CASRDLAGGYGTQYF	TGTGCCAGCAGGGACCTAGCGGGGGGGTATGGGACCCAGTACTTC
16	NA	TRBV27	TRBD1	TRBJ1-2	CASRDYAGQGGYGYTF	TGTGCCAGCAGGGATTACGCAGGACAGGGGGGGTATGGCTACACCTTC
16	NA	TRBV18	NA	TRBJ2-6	CASSPQGPPGANVLTF	TGTGCCAGCTCACCTCAGGGGCCTCCTGGGGCCAACGTCCTGACTTTC
15	NA	TRBV4-3	NA	TRBJ2-3	CASSREIDGTDTQYF	TGCGCCAGCAGCCGCGAGATAGATGGCACAGATACGCAGTATTTT
16	NA	TRBV7-2	TRBD1	TRBJ2-7	CASSSRQGSGIYEQYF	TGTGCCAGCAGCTCGCGACAGGGGAGTGGGATCTACGAGCAGTACTTC
15	NA	TRBV7-9	TRBD2	TRBJ2-3	CASRQREGRTDTQYF	TGTGCCAGCAGGCAGCGGGAGGGCCGCACAGATACGCAGTATTTT
13	NA	TRBV7-7	NA	TRBJ1-1	CASSASQNTEAFF	TGTGCTAGCAGCGCCTCACAGAACACTGAAGCTTTCTTT
14	once	TRBV7-8	NA	TRBJ1-1	CASSSQTVNTEAFF	TGTGCCAGCAGCTCCCAGACAGTGAACACTGAAGCTTTCTTT
15	few	TRBV19	TRBD1	TRBJ2-3	CASSPQGFSTDTQYF	TGTGCCAGTAGTCCACAGGGGTTTAGCACAGATACGCAGTATTTT
15	NA	TRBV4-2	NA	TRBJ2-7	CASSQAAGTSYEQYF	TGTGCCAGCAGCCAAGCGGCGGGGACCTCCTACGAGCAGTACTTC
15	NA	TRBV6-9	NA	TRBJ2-5	CASLPVLESPETQYF	TGTGCCTCCCTCCCCGTCCTTGAGTCCCCAGAGACCCAGTACTTC
13	NA	TRBV6-5	NA	TRBJ1-2	CASSYGQVESYTF	TGTGCCAGCAGTTACGGGCAGGTAGAAAGCTACACCTTC
16	NA	TRBV30	TRBD2	TRBJ2-7	CAWRATSRGAVVEQYF	TGTGCCTGGAGAGCAACCTCGCGGGGGGCGGTGGTCGAGCAGTACTTC
16	NA	TRBV5-6	NA	TRBJ2-2	CASSKRTGANTGELFF	TGTGCCAGCAGTAAGAGAACGGGGGCCAACACCGGGGAGCTGTTTTTT
16	NA	TRBV5-6	TRBD1	TRBJ1-3	CASSHQGVNSGNTIYF	TGTGCCAGCAGTCATCAGGGGGTCAACTCTGGAAACACCATATATTTT
15	NA	TRBV2	NA	TRBJ2-5	CASSVRGATQETQYF	TGTGCCAGCAGTGTACGAGGGGCAACTCAAGAGACCCAGTACTTC
15	NA	TRBV7-9	NA	TRBJ2-5	CASTSRGRSQETQYF	TGTGCCAGCACCAGTCGAGGCAGAAGCCAAGAGACCCAGTACTTC
12	few	TRBV6-6	TRBD2	TRBJ2-1	CASSSLSGVQFF	TGTGCCAGCAGTTCGCTTAGCGGGGTGCAGTTCTTC
13	NA	TRBV6-5	NA	TRBJ2-2	CASSYENTGELFF	TGTGCCAGCAGTTACGAAAACACCGGGGAGCTGTTTTTT
16	NA	TRBV5-6	TRBD2	TRBJ2-1	CASSLVGLASHNEQFF	TGTGCCAGCAGCTTGGTGGGACTAGCTTCCCACAATGAGCAGTTCTTC
13	once	TRBV2	NA	TRBJ1-1	CASSAWVRTEAFF	TGTGCCAGCAGTGCGTGGGTCAGGACTGAAGCTTTCTTT
15	NA	TRBV6-5	NA	TRBJ2-7	CASSPGTATSYEQYF	TGTGCCAGCAGTCCGGGGACGGCTACCTCCTACGAGCAGTACTTC
14	NA	TRBV28	TRBD1	TRBJ2-7	CASLQDRAFHEQYF	TGTGCCAGCTTACAGGACAGGGCGTTTCACGAGCAGTACTTC
11	NA	TRBV29-1	TRBD1	TRBJ2-1	CSVDRMGTGLF	TGCAGCGTTGATCGAATGGGGACAGGTCTCTTC
14	NA	TRBV7-9	NA	TRBJ2-3	CASSPEKGFATQYF	TGTGCCAGCAGCCCTGAGAAGGGGTTTGCTACGCAGTATTTT
14	NA	TRBV28	TRBD1	TRBJ2-7	CASSAGTVPYEQYF	TGTGCCAGCAGTGCCGGGACAGTCCCCTACGAGCAGTACTTC
16	NA	TRBV28	TRBD1	TRBJ2-1	CASSGWGQGAYNEQFF	TGTGCCAGCAGTGGCTGGGGGCAGGGGGCCTACAATGAGCAGTTCTTC
12	NA	TRBV25-1	NA	TRBJ2-2	CASSENTGELFF	TGTGCCAGCAGTGAGAACACCGGGGAGCTGTTTTTT
13	NA	TRBV19	TRBD1	TRBJ1-5	CASTGGGNQPQHF	TGTGCCAGTACAGGGGGCGGCAATCAGCCCCAGCATTTT
12	NA	TRBV30	NA	TRBJ2-1	CAWSVSGYGQFF	TGTGCCTGGAGTGTATCCGGGTACGGGCAGTTCTTC
16	NA	TRBV2	TRBD1	TRBJ1-3	CASSLDRALEGNTIYF	TGTGCCAGCAGCTTGGACAGGGCGTTAGAGGGAAACACCATATATTTT
15	few	TRBV19	NA	TRBJ1-3	CASSIAVGPGNTIYF	TGTGCCAGTAGTATAGCGGTTGGGCCTGGAAACACCATATATTTT
15	NA	TRBV10-3	NA	TRBJ1-3	CAISGGEVAGNTIYF	TGTGCCATCAGTGGGGGCGAGGTCGCTGGAAACACCATATATTTT
13	NA	TRBV2	NA	TRBJ2-5	CASSRAEQETQYF	TGTGCCAGCAGTCGAGCGGAACAAGAGACCCAGTACTTC
17	NA	TRBV11-2	TRBD1	TRBJ2-5	CASSFHGTGFFQETQYF	TGTGCCAGCAGCTTCCACGGGACAGGGTTTTTCCAAGAGACCCAGTACTTC
14	NA	TRBV7-3	NA	TRBJ2-7	CASSLSPGPYEQYF	TGTGCCAGCAGCTTAAGTCCAGGGCCATACGAGCAGTACTTC
16	NA	TRBV19	NA	TRBJ1-5	CASSIGLLAGNQPQHF	TGTGCCAGTAGTATTGGCCTCTTGGCAGGCAATCAGCCCCAGCATTTT
14	NA	TRBV7-8	TRBD1	TRBJ1-1	CASSAGTANTEAFF	TGTGCCAGCAGTGCTGGGACAGCTAACACTGAAGCTTTCTTT
13	NA	TRBV14	NA	TRBJ2-7	CASSRQPTYEQYF	TGTGCCAGCAGCCGACAGCCGACCTACGAGCAGTACTTC
15	few	TRBV4-3	TRBD1	TRBJ1-1	CASSLAGQGRTEAFF	TGCGCCAGCAGCCTGGCTGGACAGGGCAGGACTGAAGCTTTCTTT
15	NA	TRBV4-3	TRBD1	TRBJ1-2	CASSQPGQTLGGYTF	TGCGCCAGCAGCCAACCGGGACAGACCCTCGGGGGCTACACCTTC
13	NA	TRBV29-1	NA	TRBJ2-2	CSVEASHTGELFF	TGCAGCGTTGAAGCAAGTCACACCGGGGAGCTGTTTTTT